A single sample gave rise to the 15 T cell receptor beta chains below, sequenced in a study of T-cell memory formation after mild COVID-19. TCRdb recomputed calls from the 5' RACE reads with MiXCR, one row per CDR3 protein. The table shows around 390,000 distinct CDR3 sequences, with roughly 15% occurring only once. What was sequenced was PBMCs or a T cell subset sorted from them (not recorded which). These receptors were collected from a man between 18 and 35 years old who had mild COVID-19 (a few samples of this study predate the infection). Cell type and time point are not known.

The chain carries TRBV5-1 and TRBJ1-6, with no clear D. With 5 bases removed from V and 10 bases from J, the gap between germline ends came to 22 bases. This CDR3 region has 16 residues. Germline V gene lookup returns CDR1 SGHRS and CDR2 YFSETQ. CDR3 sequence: CASRLTADNGRSPLHF. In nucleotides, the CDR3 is TGCGCCAGCAGGCTGACGGCCGATAACGGGAGGTCACCCCTCCACTTT.

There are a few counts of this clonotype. In nucleotides, the CDR3 is TGTGCCAGTAGTACTCTAGCGGGGAGCTCCTACAATGAGCAGTTCTTC. Its protein is CASSTLAGSSYNEQFF. The V call is TRBV19, the J call TRBJ2-1, with TRBD2 matching over 9 bases. The CDR3 spans 16 residues. The V gene end was trimmed by 4 bases and the J gene end by 0 bases; junction bases not matched to a gene: 4. Germline V CDR1 and CDR2: LNHDA, SQIVND (reference sequence).

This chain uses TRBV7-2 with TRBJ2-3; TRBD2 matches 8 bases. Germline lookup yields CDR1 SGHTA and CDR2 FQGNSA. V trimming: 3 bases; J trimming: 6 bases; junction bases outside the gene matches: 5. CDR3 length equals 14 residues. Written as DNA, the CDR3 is TGTGCCAGCAGCTTCCGGGGACTAGTGGATACGCAGTATTTT. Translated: CASSFRGLVDTQYF.

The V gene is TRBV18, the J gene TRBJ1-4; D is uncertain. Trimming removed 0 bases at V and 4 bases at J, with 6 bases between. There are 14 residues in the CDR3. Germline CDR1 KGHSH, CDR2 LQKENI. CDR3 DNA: TGTGCCAGCTCACCACCGTCAGATAATGAAAAACTGTTTTTT. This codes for CASSPPSDNEKLFF.

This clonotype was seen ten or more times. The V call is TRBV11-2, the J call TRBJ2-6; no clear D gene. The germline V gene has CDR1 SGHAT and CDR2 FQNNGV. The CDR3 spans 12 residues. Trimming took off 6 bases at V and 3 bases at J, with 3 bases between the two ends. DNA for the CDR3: TGTGCCAGCAGACGTGGGGCCAACGTCCTGACTTTC. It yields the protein CASRRGANVLTF. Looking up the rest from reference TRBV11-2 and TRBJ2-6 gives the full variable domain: EAGVAQSPRYKIIEKRQSVAFWCNPISGHATLYWYQQILGQGPKLLIQFQNNGVVDDSQLPKDRFSAERLKGVDSTLKIQPAKLEDSAVYLCASRRGANVLTFGAGSRLTVL.

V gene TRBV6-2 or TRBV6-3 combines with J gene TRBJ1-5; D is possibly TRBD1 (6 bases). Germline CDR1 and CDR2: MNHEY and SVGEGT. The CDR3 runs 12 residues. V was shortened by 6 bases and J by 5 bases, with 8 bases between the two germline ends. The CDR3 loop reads CASRRGDQPQHF. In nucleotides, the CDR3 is TGTGCCAGCAGGAGGGGGGATCAGCCCCAGCATTTT.

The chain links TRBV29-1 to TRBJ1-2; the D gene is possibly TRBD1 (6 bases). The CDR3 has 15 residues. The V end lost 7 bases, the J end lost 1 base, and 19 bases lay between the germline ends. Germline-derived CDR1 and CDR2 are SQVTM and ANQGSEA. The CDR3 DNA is TGCAGCGCCGGGATGTGGGACAAGCATAACTATGGCTACACCTTC. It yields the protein CSAGMWDKHNYGYTF.

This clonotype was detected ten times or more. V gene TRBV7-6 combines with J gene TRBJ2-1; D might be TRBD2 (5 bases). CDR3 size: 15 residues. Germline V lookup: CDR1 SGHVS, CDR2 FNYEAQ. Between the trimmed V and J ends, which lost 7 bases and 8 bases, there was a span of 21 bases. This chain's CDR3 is CASTEGSRGSDEQFF. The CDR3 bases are TGTGCCAGCACCGAAGGGTCTCGGGGTAGCGATGAGCAGTTCTTC. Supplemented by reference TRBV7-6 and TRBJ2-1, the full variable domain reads GAGVSQSPRYKVTKRGQDVALRCDPISGHVSLYWYRQALGQGPEFLTYFNYEAQQDKSGLPNDRFSAERPEGSISTLTIQRTEQRDSAMYRCASTEGSRGSDEQFFGPGTRLTVL.

The CDR3, as DNA: TGCAGTGCTAGATTTGGCAGTATTAACACCATATATTTT. Translation gives CSARFGSINTIYF. The chain employs TRBV20-1 and TRBJ1-3, with D uncertain. This CDR3 region has 13 residues. Per the germline V gene, CDR1 is DFQATT and CDR2 is SNEGSKA (reference sequence). V was shortened by 2 bases and J by 7 bases, with 12 bases between the two germline ends.

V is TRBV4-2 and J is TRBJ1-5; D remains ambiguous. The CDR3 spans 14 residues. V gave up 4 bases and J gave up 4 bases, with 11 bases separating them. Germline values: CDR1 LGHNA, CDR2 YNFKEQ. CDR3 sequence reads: CASSPGGPNQPQHF. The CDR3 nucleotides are TGTGCCAGCAGCCCGGGTGGCCCTAATCAGCCCCAGCATTTT.

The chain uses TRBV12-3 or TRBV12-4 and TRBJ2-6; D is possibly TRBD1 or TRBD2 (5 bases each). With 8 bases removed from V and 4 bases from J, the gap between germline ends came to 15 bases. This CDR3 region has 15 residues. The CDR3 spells CASLMAGAGANVLTF. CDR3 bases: TGTGCCAGCCTCATGGCCGGGGCCGGGGCCAACGTCCTGACTTTC.

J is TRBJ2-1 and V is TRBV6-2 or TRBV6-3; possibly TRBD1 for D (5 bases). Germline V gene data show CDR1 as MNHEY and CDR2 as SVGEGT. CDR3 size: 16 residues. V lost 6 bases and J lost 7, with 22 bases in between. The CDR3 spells CASSSSWGPLNNEQFF. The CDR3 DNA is TGTGCCAGCAGCTCGAGTTGGGGCCCACTGAATAATGAGCAGTTCTTC.

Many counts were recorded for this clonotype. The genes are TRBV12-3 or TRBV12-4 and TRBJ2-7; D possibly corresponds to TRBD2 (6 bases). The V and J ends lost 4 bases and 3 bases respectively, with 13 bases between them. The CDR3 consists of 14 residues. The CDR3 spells CASSYGGIFYEQYF. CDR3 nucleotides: TGTGCCAGCAGTTACGGAGGGATCTTCTACGAGCAGTACTTC.

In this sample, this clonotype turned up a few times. The DNA of the CDR3 is TGCGCCAGCAGCACCGGCCCTGAGCAGTTCTTC. It specifies CASSTGPEQFF. This rearrangement joins TRBV5-1 to TRBJ2-1; D remains unclear. The ends were cut back, 4 bases at V and 9 bases at J, with 8 bases in the middle. There are 11 residues in the CDR3. CDR1 is SGHRS and CDR2 is YFSETQ in the germline V gene. The full variable domain, its missing parts supplied by reference TRBV5-1 and TRBJ2-1, is KAGVTQTPRYLIKTRGQQVTLSCSPISGHRSVSWYQQTPGQGLQFLFEYFSETQRNKGNFPGRFSGRQFSNSRSEMNVSTLELGDSALYLCASSTGPEQFFGPGTRLTVL.

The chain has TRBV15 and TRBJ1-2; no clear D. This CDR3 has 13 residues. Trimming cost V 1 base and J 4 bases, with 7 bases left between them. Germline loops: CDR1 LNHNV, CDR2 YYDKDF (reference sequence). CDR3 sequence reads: CATSRAMSYGYTF. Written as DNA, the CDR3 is TGTGCCACCAGCAGAGCCATGAGCTATGGCTACACCTTC.